This entry describes one TCR beta chain. What it binds is not known. Generated by immunoSEQ multiplex PCR, the TCRdb table keeps only in-frame clones and is missing some. In the table there are roughly 120,000 clones, around 83% of which are singletons. The record originates from a study of T cell responses to AZD1222 COVID-19 vaccine. Germline V lookup: CDR1 SGHRS, CDR2 YFSETQ. This CDR3 is built from 16 residues. Deletions cut 0 bases from V and 0 bases from J, with 11 bases between. General study findings and limits: In a largely white British group with more females than males, clonal diversity was possibly underestimated.

The specimen was peripheral blood, collected 28 days after the second AZD1222 dose. The receptor comes from an adult who received the AZD1222 COVID-19 vaccine. The chain carries TRBV5-1 and TRBJ2-3; D is perhaps TRBD2 (6 bases). CDR3 region: CASSLAGRQSTDTQYF. The CDR3 coding sequence is TGCGCCAGCAGCTTGGCCGGGAGACAGAGCACAGATACGCAGTATTTT.